Given below is one T cell receptor beta chain in context. As processed by the authors: Scientists estimated how many nucleated cells there were by amplifying reference gene primers. TCRdb's table, derived via immunoSEQ multiplex PCR, lists solely in-frame clones and lacks some. That table supplies the V and J calls and clone size; D and trimming were determined from the DNA. The sample gives approximately 260,000 clones, around 90% of which show up once; around 6% is in the top ten. This specimen comes from a study of blood T cell repertoires in COVID-19. Study-level background: Sites across the United States, Italy and Spain contributed samples from acute and convalescent COVID-19. The cDNA or gDNA used as material had been derived from T cells, B-cell-depleted T cells, or PBMCs.

Those who participated ranged in age from about 18 to 89 years and resided in approximately 26 US areas. This CDR3 has 13 residues. Deletions cut 4 bases from V and 6 bases from J, with 9 bases between. Per germline, CDR1 LNHDA and CDR2 SQIVND (reference sequence). The V gene is TRBV19, the J gene TRBJ1-4; D not resolved. The origin of this receptor is a woman under 40 with acute COVID-19. The sequenced material came from PBMCs or T cells enriched from blood (not recorded which). The DNA of the CDR3 is TGTGCCAGTAGTACCGGGATTGATGAAAAACTGTTTTTT. Translation gives CASSTGIDEKLFF. Supplemented by reference TRBV19 and TRBJ1-4, the full variable domain reads DGGITQSPKYLFRKEGQNVTLSCEQNLNHDAMYWYRQDPGQGLRLIYYSQIVNDFQKGDIAEGYSVSREKKESFPLTVTSAQKNPTAFYLCASSTGIDEKLFFGSGTQLSVL.